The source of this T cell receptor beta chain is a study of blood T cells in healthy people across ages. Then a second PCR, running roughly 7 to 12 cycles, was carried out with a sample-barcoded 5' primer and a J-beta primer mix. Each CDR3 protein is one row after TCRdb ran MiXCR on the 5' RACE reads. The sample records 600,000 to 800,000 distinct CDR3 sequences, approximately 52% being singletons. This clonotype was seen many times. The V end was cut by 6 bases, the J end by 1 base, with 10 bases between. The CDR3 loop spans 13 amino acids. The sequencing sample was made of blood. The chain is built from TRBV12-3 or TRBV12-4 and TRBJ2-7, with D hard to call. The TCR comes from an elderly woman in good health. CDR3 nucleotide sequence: TGTGCCAGCAGCCTGGGCTTTTCCTACGAGCAGTACTTC. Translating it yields CASSLGFSYEQYF.